Below are 29 T cell receptor beta chains sequenced from a single sample in a study of human T cells and chemical hapten exposure. TCRdb recomputed calls from the RACE reads with MiXCR, one row per CDR3 protein. The top ten hold about 2.3% of the sample, which has around 200,000 distinct CDR3 sequences, about 25% seen once. Sample time point: patch test 3, about 24 weeks after DPC sensitization. Treatment reported: therapeutic diphenylcyclopropenone sensitization with weekly scalp DPC. Sequencing used whole blood, obtained in connection with sensitization to the hapten diphenylcyclopropenone (DPC). These receptors came from a middle-aged woman with alopecia areata. Some clones in this sample may be carry-over from other donors' samples.

For this clonotype: The germline gene is not matched at one end of the junction; a read error may be the cause. The CDR3 DNA reads TGTGCCAGCAGTCCGGGACAGGGCCCCCTCTTC. This encodes CASSPGQGPLF. The chain has TRBV6-6 and TRBJ2-7; TRBD1 matches 9 bases. The germline gives CDR1 MNHNY, CDR2 SVGAGI (reference sequence). CDR3 size: 11 residues.

This clonotype has more than one count but fewer than ten. The gene calls are TRBV20-1 and TRBJ2-3, with D possibly being TRBD2 (6 bases). Germline V gives CDR1 DFQATT, CDR2 SNEGSKA (reference sequence). V shed 0 bases and J shed 0 bases, with 7 bases lying between them. The CDR3 length is 14 residues. This chain's CDR3 is CSARDGGSTDTQYF. CDR3 DNA: TGCAGTGCTAGAGATGGGGGGAGCACAGATACGCAGTATTTT.

This clonotype was counted between two and nine times. The chain combines TRBV10-3 with TRBJ2-7, with D perhaps TRBD1 or TRBD2 (5 bases each). CDR3 length equals 12 residues. V was clipped by 10 bases and J by 6 bases, with 16 bases between them. CDR1 and CDR2 from the germline V gene are ENHRY and SYGVKD. The CDR3 spells CATGPLLGEQYF. CDR3 in DNA: TGTGCCACGGGACCGCTCCTAGGCGAGCAGTACTTC.

V and J are TRBV12-3 or TRBV12-4 and TRBJ2-2, with TRBD2 matching over 7 bases. Trimming cost V 4 bases and J 7 bases; bases outside gene matches: 9. The CDR3 covers 15 residues. CDR3 protein: CASSSLSGSGGELFF. DNA of the CDR3: TGTGCCAGCAGTTCCCTTAGCGGGTCGGGCGGGGAGCTGTTTTTT.

The chain is built from TRBV9 and TRBJ2-3; 9 nucleotides align to TRBD2. Looked up from germline, CDR1 is SGDLS and CDR2 is YYNGEE. The CDR3 is 17 residues long. The J segment lost 4 bases and the V segment lost 4 bases, leaving 13 bases of the junction unmatched. CDR3 sequence reads: CASSPRGAGGPPDTQYF. CDR3 nucleotides: TGTGCCAGCAGCCCGCGGGGGGCGGGAGGGCCTCCAGATACGCAGTATTTT.

This clonotype was counted between two and nine times. The genes are TRBV28 and TRBJ2-1; the D gene is possibly TRBD1 (5 bases). The V gene lost 4 bases and the J gene lost 4 bases, with 8 bases spanning the gap. CDR3 length equals 13 residues. CDR1 and CDR2 (germline): MDHEN, SYDVKM. CDR3 loop: CASSSDSYNEQFF. The CDR3 DNA sequence: TGTGCCAGCAGTTCCGACAGTTACAATGAGCAGTTCTTC.

This chain uses TRBV9 with TRBJ2-1, with TRBD2 matching 8 bases. Germline CDR1 reads SGDLS; CDR2 reads YYNGEE. This CDR3 is built from 15 residues. J was trimmed by 9 bases and V by 3 bases; bases with no gene match: 11. The CDR3 spells CASSAKSGSWGEQFF. CDR3 in DNA: TGTGCCAGCAGCGCCAAGAGCGGGAGCTGGGGTGAGCAGTTCTTC.

This clonotype showed up just once. V usage is TRBV4-3 and J usage is TRBJ2-1, with TRBD2 matching 8 bases. The junction had 5 bases not matched to a gene; V was cut back by 0 bases and J by 4 bases. The CDR3 is 16 residues long. Germline V gives CDR1 LGHNA, CDR2 YSLEER. The CDR3 DNA sequence: TGCGCCAGCAGCCAAGATCGACGACTAGCGTACAATGAGCAGTTCTTC. It codes for CASSQDRRLAYNEQFF.

This clonotype has a handful of counts. The CDR3 region has the DNA TGTGCCAGCTCCTTGACAGGGGCCTCGAACACTGAAGCTTTCTTT. Amino acid sequence: CASSLTGASNTEAFF. V and J are TRBV6-5 and TRBJ1-1, with 8 bases that match TRBD1. Per the germline V gene, CDR1 is MNHEY and CDR2 is SVGAGI. There are 15 residues in the CDR3. J gave up 1 base and V 8 bases, and 9 bases lay outside the gene matches.

This clonotype was seen more than once but under ten times. In nucleotides, the CDR3 is TGCGCCAGCAGCTATTACACCCTCGGGGCCTACGAGCAGTACTTC. Its protein product is CASSYYTLGAYEQYF. The chain links TRBV5-1 to TRBJ2-7; tentative D call: TRBD2 (5 bases). Trimming pared 3 bases from V and 2 bases from J, leaving 15 bases between. The CDR3 is made up of 15 amino acids. The V gene's germline CDR1 is SGHRS and CDR2 YFSETQ. The whole variable domain, filled in from reference TRBV5-1 and TRBJ2-7, reads KAGVTQTPRYLIKTRGQQVTLSCSPISGHRSVSWYQQTPGQGLQFLFEYFSETQRNKGNFPGRFSGRQFSNSRSEMNVSTLELGDSALYLCASSYYTLGAYEQYFGPGTRLTVT.

This clonotype was observed a single time. V and J are TRBV10-3 and TRBJ2-7; perhaps TRBD1 as D (6 bases). Per germline, CDR1 ENHRY and CDR2 SYGVKD. V was pared by 6 bases and J by 0 bases, with 12 bases between. The CDR3 has 14 residues. The CDR3 DNA follows: TGTGCCATCAGCAAGACAGGTACCTCCTACGAGCAGTACTTC. Protein: CAISKTGTSYEQYF.

The chain combines TRBV29-1 with TRBJ2-7; 10 bases fit TRBD2. V trimming: 1 base; J trimming: 5 bases; junction bases outside the gene matches: 11. The CDR3 sequence is 16 residues long. The germline V gene has CDR1 SQVTM and CDR2 ANQGSEA. The CDR3 region has the DNA TGCAGCGTTGAAGCCCGGGCCGCTAGCGGGAGCAACGAGCAGTACTTC. Its protein is CSVEARAASGSNEQYF.

The V and J genes are TRBV7-9 and TRBJ2-7, with D perhaps being TRBD1 or TRBD2 (5 bases each). Germline CDR1 reads SEHNR; CDR2 reads FQNEAQ (reference sequence). V lost 1 base and J lost 7, with 17 bases in between. This CDR3 has 15 residues. The CDR3 loop is CASSLVSGAIGEQYF. Here the CDR3 DNA reads TGTGCCAGCAGCTTAGTTTCCGGGGCCATTGGGGAGCAGTACTTC.

The V and J genes are TRBV6-6 and TRBJ2-4; D unclear. Per germline, CDR1 MNHNY and CDR2 SVGAGI (reference sequence). The CDR3 sequence is 15 residues long. V dropped 7 bases and J dropped 0 bases, with 13 bases sitting between them. The DNA of the CDR3 is TGTGCCAGCACCGACACCGGTCTAGCCAAAAACATTCAGTACTTC. Translating gives CASTDTGLAKNIQYF.

The genes are TRBV4-3 and TRBJ1-3; 9 bases map to TRBD1. CDR3 length equals 15 residues. J gave up 6 bases and V 1 base, and 4 bases lay outside the gene matches. Germline CDR1 and CDR2: LGHNA and YSLEER. In nucleotides, the CDR3 is TGCGCCAGCAGCCAAGGGACAGGGGCGGAAAACACCATATATTTT. Translated: CASSQGTGAENTIYF.

This clonotype was seen more than once but under ten times. V usage is TRBV9 and J usage is TRBJ2-2; the D is unclear. V was pared by 0 bases and J by 6 bases, with 6 bases between. The CDR3 sequence is 13 residues long. In germline, CDR1 is SGDLS, CDR2 YYNGEE. CDR3 DNA: TGTGCCAGCAGCGTAGGGAGCGCCGGGGAGCTGTTTTTT. This sequence encodes CASSVGSAGELFF.

The chain's CDR3 is CASSLGQEPEQYF. The CDR3 nucleotides read TGTGCCAGCAGTTTGGGACAGGAACCCGAGCAGTACTTC. The chain carries TRBV28 and TRBJ2-7; 8 positions match TRBD1. The V gene's germline CDR1 is MDHEN and CDR2 SYDVKM. V lost 3 bases, J lost 6 bases, and 4 bases stayed unmatched. This CDR3 spans 13 amino acids.

The chain recombines TRBV7-2 with TRBJ2-2; D is unresolved. Trimming stripped 5 bases from V and 5 bases from J, with 12 bases between. Germline V gene data show CDR1 as SGHTA and CDR2 as FQGNSA. The CDR3 consists of 14 residues. Here the CDR3 reads CASSLLDLTGELFF. The CDR3 region has the DNA TGTGCCAGCAGCCTCCTAGACTTGACCGGGGAGCTGTTTTTT.

Only a few counts were recorded for this clonotype. The chain couples TRBV7-2 to TRBJ2-7, with 7 bases that match TRBD1. The CDR3 runs 12 residues. The ends lost 5 bases at V and 6 bases at J; junction bases unmatched: 4. Germline V lookup: CDR1 SGHTA, CDR2 FQGNSA. The DNA of the CDR3 is TGTGCCAGCAGCCCACAGGGGCGCGAGCAGTACTTC. It is translated as CASSPQGREQYF.

The chain is built from TRBV4-3 and TRBJ1-2; D not certain. CDR3 length: 15 residues. Germline-derived CDR1 and CDR2 are LGHNA and YSLEER. V was trimmed by 4 bases and J by 4 bases, leaving 16 bases between them. The DNA for the CDR3 is TGCGCCAGCAGCCCGCACATATCCGCAACCTATGGCTACACCTTC. It yields the protein CASSPHISATYGYTF.

This clonotype came up many times. This chain joins TRBV15 and TRBJ2-1; maybe TRBD1 (6 bases). The V end lost 0 bases, the J end lost 5 bases, and 11 bases lay between the germline ends. There are 15 residues in the CDR3. Germline loops: CDR1 LNHNV, CDR2 YYDKDF (reference sequence). CDR3 amino acids: CATSRDPRQDNEQFF. Written as DNA, the CDR3 is TGTGCCACCAGCAGAGACCCTAGACAGGACAATGAGCAGTTCTTC. The whole variable domain, filled in from reference TRBV15 and TRBJ2-1, reads DAMVIQNPRYQVTQFGKPVTLSCSQTLNHNVMYWYQQKSSQAPKLLFHYYDKDFNNEADTPDNFQSRRPNTSFCFLDIRSPGLGDTAMYLCATSRDPRQDNEQFFGPGTRLTVL.

Written as DNA, the CDR3 is TGTGCCAGCAGCTATTCGACAGGGGATCAGCCCCAGCATTTT. It is translated as CASSYSTGDQPQHF. The V gene is TRBV7-8, the J gene TRBJ1-5; 8 bases are a match to TRBD1. V gave up 4 bases and J gave up 5 bases; unmatched junction bases: 4. The CDR3 loop spans 14 amino acids. Germline V gene sequence: CDR1 SGHVS, CDR2 FQNEAQ.

The V and J genes are TRBV6-1 and TRBJ2-5; D remains unclear. The CDR3 is 13 residues long. The V end was cut by 6 bases, the J end by 0 bases, with 8 bases between. CDR1 and CDR2 (germline): MNHNS, SASEGT. CDR3: CASRVTYQETQYF. DNA of the CDR3: TGTGCCAGCAGAGTAACGTACCAAGAGACCCAGTACTTC.

The V and J genes are TRBV20-1 and TRBJ2-3; D might be TRBD2 (5 bases). The V gene's germline CDR1 is DFQATT and CDR2 SNEGSKA (reference sequence). The CDR3 runs 15 residues. V gave up 3 bases and J gave up 6 bases, with 19 bases separating them. Written as DNA, the CDR3 is TGCAGTGCTAGTCGTCCCGCGGGTGCTGGGGATACGCAGTATTTT. Its translation is CSASRPAGAGDTQYF.

This chain connects TRBV28 to TRBJ2-7; D gene uncertain. Trimming shortened V by 3 bases and J by 1 base, and 10 bases separated the two germline ends. The V gene's germline CDR1 is MDHEN and CDR2 SYDVKM. The CDR3 runs to 14 residues. DNA for the CDR3: TGTGCCAGCAGTTTCAACCGGGCTTCCTACGAGCAGTACTTC. Translation gives CASSFNRASYEQYF.

The chain has TRBV18 and TRBJ2-3, with 8 nucleotides matching TRBD1. The V gene's germline CDR1 is KGHSH and CDR2 LQKENI. J was trimmed by 3 bases and V by 2 bases; bases with no gene match: 4. This CDR3 has 15 amino acids. The CDR3 nucleotides are TGTGCCAGCTCACCAAGGGACAGGATAACAGATACGCAGTATTTT. As protein: CASSPRDRITDTQYF.

This clonotype was observed a handful of times. V and J are TRBV4-2 and TRBJ2-1; 10 nucleotides align to TRBD2. This CDR3 is built from 17 residues. With V trimmed by 1 base and J by 6 bases, 9 bases remained unmatched. Germline CDR1 LGHNA, CDR2 YNFKEQ. CDR3 nucleotide sequence: TGTGCCAGCAGCCAAGCCTCACTAGCGGGATTGCGCAATGAGCAGTTCTTC. This encodes CASSQASLAGLRNEQFF.

V and J are TRBV4-3 and TRBJ1-4, with D hard to call. The V end lost 5 bases, the J end lost 4 bases, and 11 bases lay between the germline ends. CDR3 size: 14 residues. CDR1 is LGHNA and CDR2 is YSLEER in the germline V gene. The CDR3 loop reads CASSEGRINEKLFF. CDR3 nucleotides: TGCGCCAGCAGCGAAGGACGGATTAATGAAAAACTGTTTTTT.

This rearrangement joins TRBV4-3 to TRBJ1-4; 7 nucleotides line up with TRBD1. V lost 5 bases and J lost 8; bases outside the gene matches: 11. Germline V gene sequence: CDR1 LGHNA, CDR2 YSLEER. The CDR3 loop spans 15 amino acids. This CDR3 reads CASSSYRGSGEKLFF. The DNA of the CDR3 is TGCGCCAGCAGCTCCTACAGGGGTAGTGGGGAAAAACTGTTTTTT.